This entry lists 5 T cell receptor beta chains sequenced from one sample in a study of T cell responses to AZD1222 COVID-19 vaccine (dated by TCRdb to the early 2020s). The protocol used for the library was the immunoSEQ multiplex PCR assay. As stored in TCRdb, this immuneACCESS dataset retains in-frame rearrangements with V and J assigned. A fraction of the clones does not appear; measured against another copy, unresolved V genes explain less than half of the discrepancy, and the remainder lacks a known reason. Across this sample there are 95,000 to 150,000 clones, with 80% to 90% seen only once. The ten largest clones represent approximately 7.5% of the sample. The intended sense of this specimen's time point label: baseline before first vaccination. The sequencing used peripheral blood, collected on day 0 of AZD1222 vaccination. Source of these receptors: an adult in good health.

This sequence joins TRBV18 and TRBJ1-1, with a tentative D call TRBD1 (5 bases). Germline V gives CDR1 KGHSH, CDR2 LQKENI. The CDR3 totals 15 residues. V lost 3 bases and J lost 1, with 12 bases in between. The CDR3 coding sequence is TGTGCCAGCTCACCGACACCGGGGGGGAACACTGAAGCTTTCTTT. Translating it yields CASSPTPGGNTEAFF.

The chain couples TRBV5-5 to TRBJ2-5; D ambiguous. Trimming removed 0 bases at V and 5 bases at J, with 14 bases between. Germline assignment: CDR1 SGHKS and CDR2 YYEKEE (reference sequence). This CDR3 is 15 amino acids long. The CDR3 DNA follows: TGTGCCAGCAGCTTGGGGGGTAGCCGCGGCGAGACCCAGTACTTC. Its protein is CASSLGGSRGETQYF.

V is TRBV28 and J is TRBJ2-1, with 10 nucleotides matching TRBD2. Losses at the gene ends were 3 bases for V and 8 bases for J; bases not matched to a gene: 7. The CDR3 is made up of 15 amino acids. The germline V gene encodes CDR1 MDHEN and CDR2 SYDVKM. The CDR3 DNA sequence: TGTGCCAGCAGTTTTTCCCTAGCGGGAGTGTATGAGCAGTTCTTC. This sequence encodes CASSFSLAGVYEQFF. Full variable domain (missing parts from reference TRBV28 and TRBJ2-1): DVKVTQSSRYLVKRTGEKVFLECVQDMDHENMFWYRQDPGLGLRLIYFSYDVKMKEKGDIPEGYSVSREKKERFSLILESASTNQTSMYLCASSFSLAGVYEQFFGPGTRLTVL.

The chain uses TRBV30 and TRBJ2-6; D might be TRBD1 (6 bases). CDR1 is GTSNPN, CDR2 SVGIG, per germline (reference sequence). The CDR3 covers 16 residues. Trimming left V 5 bases short and J 0 bases short, with 14 bases between. In DNA, the CDR3 is TGTGCCTGGGATCAGGGGACCCCCTCTGGGGCCAACGTCCTGACTTTC. Amino acid sequence: CAWDQGTPSGANVLTF. Full variable domain (remainder filled in from reference TRBV30 and TRBJ2-6): SQTIHQWPATLVQPVGSPLSLECTVEGTSNPNLYWYRQAAGRGLQLLFYSVGIGQISSEVPQNLSASRPQDRQFILSSKKLLLSDSGFYLCAWDQGTPSGANVLTFGAGSRLTVL.

The chain couples TRBV7-8 to TRBJ2-3, with D maybe TRBD1 (6 bases). This CDR3 contains 14 residues. From germline, CDR1 is SGHVS and CDR2 FQNEAQ. V was shortened by 1 base and J by 4 bases, with 9 bases between the two germline ends. CDR3 DNA: TGTGCCAGCAGCTTAGGGACAGTGGCAGATACGCAGTATTTT. This codes for CASSLGTVADTQYF.